This T cell receptor beta chain appears in the sequencing data of a study of CD8+ T cells in alopecia areata. About the research overall: At a dose of 5 to 10 mg twice daily, oral tofacitinib was given to treated patients. Percent of scalp involved defined treated patients' severity scores.

It was cDNA, reverse transcribed from extracted RNA, that served as the sequencing template. Generated by immunoSEQ multiplex PCR, the TCRdb table keeps only in-frame clones and is missing some. The table lists a few hundred thousand clones, 35% to 40% of them singletons. Study conclusions and caveats: Researchers report lesional scalp, most notably alopecia totalis/universalis, outstripped normal scalp in clonality. Tofacitinib significantly decreased scalp clonality and expanded CD8+ clones among top 100.

For this clone: The antigen remains undetermined.

Sample treatment: oral pan-JAK inhibitor, 5-10 mg twice daily. V shed 4 bases, J shed 4 bases, and the junction held 13 bases outside the gene matches. This CDR3 is 16 amino acids long. Germline loops: CDR1 GTSNPN, CDR2 SVGIG (reference sequence). The chain links TRBV30 to TRBJ2-3; TRBD2 matches 8 bases. Here the sequenced sample was CD4+ T cells sorted from blood, taken around week 30, from a patient treated with tofacitinib. The origin of this receptor is a human donor with alopecia areata. CDR3 DNA sequence: TGTGCCTGGAATGTGGATGCGGGAGGTCGGCCAGATACGCAGTATTTT. Translating gives CAWNVDAGGRPDTQYF.